Given below is one TCR beta chain in context. Its antigen remains unknown. The data were taken from a study of post-analysis software for immune sequencing data. Study-wide background: Patients with relapsing-remitting, secondary progressive and progressive-relapsing multiple sclerosis courses were all represented.

Unique molecular identifiers featured in each of the TCR beta cDNA libraries. TCRdb used MiXCR to reprocess the PCR reads, holding one entry per CDR3 protein. The table has 600,000 to 750,000 distinct CDR3 sequences, approximately 59% seen once. Germline loops: CDR1 SEHNR, CDR2 FQNEAQ (reference sequence). The V and J ends lost 1 base and 11 bases, in that order; junction bases with no gene match: 5. The CDR3 covers 12 residues. Study-wide findings and caveats: In multiple sclerosis, normalized Chao1 diversity was significantly below that of controls. In patients, five or six TRBV segments were more frequent than in controls, with TRBV5-6, TRBV5-1 and TRBV20-1 among them.

V and J are TRBV7-9 and TRBJ2-7; 7 bases line up with TRBD2. The TCR comes from a girl aged 2-15 years with multiple sclerosis. Material: blood. The CDR3 spells CASSLEGLDEYF. CDR3 in DNA: TGTGCCAGCAGCTTAGAAGGACTAGACGAGTACTTC.